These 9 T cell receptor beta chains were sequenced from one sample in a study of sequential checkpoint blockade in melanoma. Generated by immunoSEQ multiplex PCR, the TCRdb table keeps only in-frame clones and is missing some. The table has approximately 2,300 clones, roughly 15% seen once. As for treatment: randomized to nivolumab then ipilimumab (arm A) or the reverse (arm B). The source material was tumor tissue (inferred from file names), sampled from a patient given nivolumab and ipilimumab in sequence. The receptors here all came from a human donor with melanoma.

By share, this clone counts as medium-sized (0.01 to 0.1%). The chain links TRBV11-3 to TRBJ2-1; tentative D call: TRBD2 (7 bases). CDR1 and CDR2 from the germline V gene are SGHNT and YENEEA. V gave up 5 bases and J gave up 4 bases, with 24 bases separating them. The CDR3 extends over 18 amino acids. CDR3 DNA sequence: TGTGCCAGCAGCCCCGCGGGGGCGGGAGCCTCCCTTTACAATGAGCAGTTCTTC. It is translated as CASSPAGAGASLYNEQFF.

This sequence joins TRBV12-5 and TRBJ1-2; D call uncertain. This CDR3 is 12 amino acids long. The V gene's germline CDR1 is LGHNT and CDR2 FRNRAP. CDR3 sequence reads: CASTIRGRGYTF. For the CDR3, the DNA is TGTGCCAGCACCATCCGAGGGAGAGGCTACACCTTC. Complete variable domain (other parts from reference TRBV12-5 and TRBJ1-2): DARVTQTPRHKVTEMGQEVTMRCQPILGHNTVFWYRQTMMQGLELLAYFRNRAPLDDSGMPKDRFSAEMPDATLATLKIQPSEPRDSAVYFCASTIRGRGYTFGSGTRLTVV.

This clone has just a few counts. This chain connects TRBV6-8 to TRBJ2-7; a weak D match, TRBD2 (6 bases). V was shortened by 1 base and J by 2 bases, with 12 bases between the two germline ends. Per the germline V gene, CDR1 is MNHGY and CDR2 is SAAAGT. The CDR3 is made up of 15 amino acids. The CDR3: CASSYFLASTYEQYF. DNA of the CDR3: TGTGCCAGCAGTTACTTCCTAGCGTCTACCTACGAGCAGTACTTC.

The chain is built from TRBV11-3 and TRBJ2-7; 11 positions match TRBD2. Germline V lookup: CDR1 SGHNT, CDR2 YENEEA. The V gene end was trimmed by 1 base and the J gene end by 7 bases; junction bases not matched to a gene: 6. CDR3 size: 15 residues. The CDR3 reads CASSLVIAGGGEQYF. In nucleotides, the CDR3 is TGTGCCAGCAGCTTAGTCATAGCGGGAGGGGGAGAGCAGTACTTC.

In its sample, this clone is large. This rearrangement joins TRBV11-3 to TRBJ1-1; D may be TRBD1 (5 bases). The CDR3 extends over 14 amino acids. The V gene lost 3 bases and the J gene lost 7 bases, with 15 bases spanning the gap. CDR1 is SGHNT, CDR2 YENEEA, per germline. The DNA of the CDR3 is TGTGCCAGCAGCTTTAGTGGGGGTGGGGATGAAGCTTTCTTT. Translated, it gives CASSFSGGGDEAFF. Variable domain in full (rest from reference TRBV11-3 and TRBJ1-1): EAGVVQSPRYKIIEKKQPVAFWCNPISGHNTLYWYLQNLGQGPELLIRYENEEAVDDSQLPKDRFSAERLKGVDSTLKIQPAELGDSAVYLCASSFSGGGDEAFFGQGTRLTVV.

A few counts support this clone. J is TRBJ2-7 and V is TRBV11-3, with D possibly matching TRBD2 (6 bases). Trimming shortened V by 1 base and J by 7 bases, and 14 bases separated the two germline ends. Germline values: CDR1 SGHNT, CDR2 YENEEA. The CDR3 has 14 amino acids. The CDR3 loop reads CASSLGGTFEEQYF. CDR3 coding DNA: TGTGCCAGCAGCTTAGGCGGGACCTTTGAGGAGCAGTACTTC.

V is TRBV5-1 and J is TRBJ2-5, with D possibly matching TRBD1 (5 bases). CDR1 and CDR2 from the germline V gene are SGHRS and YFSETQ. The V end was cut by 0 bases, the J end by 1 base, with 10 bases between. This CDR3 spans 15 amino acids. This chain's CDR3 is CASSLAGNRQETQYF. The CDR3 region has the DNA TGCGCCAGCAGCTTGGCAGGGAATCGCCAAGAGACCCAGTACTTC.

The CDR3 sequence: CASSESGLAWEQYF. CDR3 DNA: TGCGCCAGCAGTGAGTCAGGACTAGCGTGGGAGCAGTACTTC. V and J are TRBV10-2 and TRBJ2-7, with TRBD2 matching over 9 bases. The germline CDR1 and CDR2 sequences are WSHSY and SAAADI. This CDR3 is built from 14 residues. V shed 0 bases, J shed 7 bases, and the junction held 4 bases outside the gene matches.

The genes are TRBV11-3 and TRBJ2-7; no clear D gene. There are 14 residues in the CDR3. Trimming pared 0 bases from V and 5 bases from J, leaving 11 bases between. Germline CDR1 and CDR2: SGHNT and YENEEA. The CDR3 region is CASSLEGLYNEQYF. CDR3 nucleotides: TGTGCCAGCAGCTTAGAGGGTCTGTATAACGAGCAGTACTTC.